The rows below give T cell receptor beta chains drawn from one sample of a study of identical twins. TCRdb re-called the 5' RACE reads through MiXCR, storing one row per CDR3 protein. In the table there are approximately 620,000 distinct CDR3 sequences, around 8.6% of which are singletons. These same records also appear under a second study, on yellow fever vaccine responses in identical twins.

Material for sequencing was PBMCs. These receptors came from a woman aged 18-29 years in good health. Both conserved end residues are part of each CDR3. The D gene is left open where the match is weak. For some rows the clone size is stated as once, few or many, or as a class when expanded; others skip it.

V gene,D gene,J gene,clone size,CDR3 protein,CDR3 DNA
TRBV12-3/TRBV12-4,TRBD2,TRBJ2-5,-,CASSLRGGRKETQYF,TGTGCCAGCAGTTTACGGGGGGGGCGGAAGGAGACCCAGTACTTC
TRBV12-3/TRBV12-4,-,TRBJ2-5,many,CASSLASPVGTQYF,TGTGCCAGCAGTCTCGCGAGCCCCGTAGGGACCCAGTACTTC
TRBV12-3/TRBV12-4,-,TRBJ1-1,many,CASSPTLKLNTEAFF,TGTGCCAGCAGCCCGACCCTAAAACTTAACACTGAAGCTTTCTTT
TRBV4-2,-,TRBJ2-2,-,CASSHRSQGGTGELFF,TGTGCCAGCAGCCACAGGTCGCAGGGTGGCACCGGGGAGCTGTTTTTT
TRBV5-1,-,TRBJ2-7,many,CASSPQQGYEQYF,TGCGCCAGCAGCCCTCAACAGGGATACGAGCAGTACTTC
TRBV7-9,TRBD2,TRBJ2-1,many,CASSLAGGGNEQFF,TGTGCCAGCAGTCTAGCGGGAGGTGGTAATGAGCAGTTCTTC
TRBV15,-,TRBJ2-2,few,CATSKGRTGGELFF,TGTGCCACCAGCAAGGGGAGGACGGGCGGGGAGCTGTTTTTT
TRBV7-9,-,TRBJ2-7,-,CASRTDNSYEQYF,TGTGCCAGCAGGACTGATAACTCCTACGAGCAGTACTTC
TRBV7-3,-,TRBJ1-5,-,CASSPRGGSSNQPQHF,TGTGCCAGCAGCCCAAGGGGGGGTTCAAGCAATCAGCCCCAGCATTTT
TRBV4-3,-,TRBJ2-7,-,CASSQDIGQTYEQYF,TGCGCCAGCAGCCAAGATATAGGACAGACCTACGAGCAGTACTTC
TRBV27,TRBD2,TRBJ2-7,few,CASSLSRTSGSGQYF,TGTGCCAGCAGTTTATCCCGGACTAGCGGGAGTGGACAGTACTTC
TRBV2,TRBD1,TRBJ2-3,-,CASSPGGGPDTQYF,TGTGCCAGCAGTCCAGGGGGCGGTCCAGATACGCAGTATTTT
TRBV20-1,-,TRBJ2-5,-,CSARDTGNPQPQETQYF,TGCAGTGCTAGAGATACAGGGAACCCCCAGCCCCAAGAGACCCAGTACTTC
TRBV3-1,TRBD1,TRBJ2-7,-,CASSQVRNRDRVYEQYF,TGTGCCAGCAGCCAAGTAAGAAACCGGGACAGGGTCTACGAGCAGTACTTC
TRBV25-1,-,TRBJ2-5,few,CASSVSEESQYF,TGTGCCAGCAGTGTCTCCGAGGAGTCCCAGTACTTC
TRBV12-3/TRBV12-4,-,TRBJ2-3,many,CASSLDRAEDTQYF,TGTGCCAGCAGTTTAGACAGGGCGGAAGATACGCAGTATTTT
TRBV20-1,TRBD1,TRBJ2-7,many,CSAPTDRALGQYF,TGCAGTGCGCCCACGGACAGGGCCCTCGGGCAGTACTTC
TRBV7-9,-,TRBJ1-1,few,CASSHITEGAFF,TGTGCCAGCAGCCATATAACGGAAGGAGCTTTCTTT
TRBV5-6,TRBD2,TRBJ2-7,few,CASSATRTSGGGKSYEQYF,TGTGCCAGCAGCGCAACCAGGACTAGCGGGGGGGGGAAATCCTACGAGCAGTACTTC
TRBV27,-,TRBJ1-5,few,CASIPSGYSNQPQHF,TGTGCCAGCATCCCCTCAGGGTATAGCAATCAGCCCCAGCATTTT
TRBV7-9,TRBD1,TRBJ2-7,few,CASSDDRDEQYF,TGTGCCAGCAGCGATGACAGGGACGAGCAGTACTTC
TRBV5-1,TRBD2,TRBJ2-1,-,CASSAIILAGHNEQFF,TGCGCCAGCAGCGCCATCATACTAGCGGGACACAATGAGCAGTTCTTC
TRBV28,-,TRBJ2-7,many,CASRPGKRGSEQYF,TGTGCCAGCAGACCAGGGAAAAGGGGCTCCGAGCAGTACTTC
TRBV25-1,TRBD1,TRBJ2-7,-,CASSEAPGQLSYEQYF,TGTGCCAGCAGTGAAGCGCCGGGACAGCTCTCCTACGAGCAGTACTTC
TRBV20-1,-,TRBJ2-7,many,CSASSPGTASYEQYF,TGCAGTGCTAGTAGCCCCGGGACGGCATCCTACGAGCAGTACTTC
TRBV24-1,-,TRBJ2-1,-,CATSRGAQRDEQFF,TGTGCCACCAGTAGGGGGGCCCAAAGGGATGAGCAGTTCTTC
TRBV29-1,-,TRBJ2-7,many,CSVSTGPTYEQYF,TGCAGCGTGTCGACAGGTCCGACCTACGAGCAGTACTTC
TRBV15,-,TRBJ2-3,-,CATSRDPPGTGADTQYF,TGTGCCACCAGCAGAGATCCCCCGGGAACAGGTGCAGATACGCAGTATTTT
TRBV5-1,TRBD1,TRBJ1-1,-,CASSAGTGGMNTEAFF,TGCGCCAGCAGCGCCGGGACAGGGGGGATGAACACTGAAGCTTTCTTT
TRBV28,TRBD1,TRBJ1-5,few,CASSFLQGLNQPQHF,TGTGCCAGCAGTTTTTTACAGGGGCTGAATCAGCCCCAGCATTTT
TRBV29-1,TRBD1,TRBJ2-7,few,CSVAGTGLNEQYF,TGCAGCGTTGCCGGGACAGGGTTGAACGAGCAGTACTTC
TRBV10-3,-,TRBJ2-3,many,CAISGSLADTQYF,TGTGCCATCAGCGGGAGTCTGGCAGATACGCAGTATTTT
TRBV7-6,-,TRBJ2-1,-,CASSLVTGPFNEQFF,TGTGCCAGCAGCTTAGTTACAGGGCCGTTTAATGAGCAGTTCTTC
TRBV2,-,TRBJ1-3,-,CASSGFSPQGGTIYF,TGTGCCAGCAGTGGTTTCAGTCCCCAGGGAGGCACCATATATTTT
TRBV20-1,-,TRBJ2-6,few,CSAQVSGANVLTF,TGCAGTGCCCAGGTCTCTGGGGCCAACGTCCTGACTTTC
TRBV15,TRBD2,TRBJ2-3,few,CATSRTGGRAGDTQYF,TGTGCCACCAGCCGGACCGGCGGGAGGGCCGGAGATACGCAGTATTTT
TRBV11-2,-,TRBJ2-7,-,CASSRQGGVYEQYF,TGTGCCAGCAGCAGGCAGGGGGGAGTCTACGAGCAGTACTTC
TRBV29-1,-,TRBJ1-2,many,CSVWDQGIGYTF,TGCAGCGTTTGGGATCAGGGGATCGGCTACACCTTC
TRBV4-3,-,TRBJ2-7,-,CASSQETLSGGRYEQYF,TGCGCCAGCAGCCAAGAGACCCTAAGCGGAGGACGCTACGAGCAGTACTTC
TRBV4-3,TRBD2,TRBJ2-5,few,CASSPSGSRETQYF,TGCGCCAGCAGCCCTAGCGGGAGTAGAGAGACCCAGTACTTC
TRBV27,-,TRBJ2-5,-,CASSLFAYQETQYF,TGTGCCAGCAGTTTATTCGCGTACCAAGAGACCCAGTACTTC
TRBV6-1,-,TRBJ2-2,-,CATGTGNTGELFF,TGTGCCACCGGGACGGGAAACACCGGGGAGCTGTTTTTT
TRBV6-5,TRBD1,TRBJ2-6,-,CASSYSRDSYRWANVLTF,TGTGCCAGCAGTTACTCGAGGGACAGCTACAGATGGGCCAACGTCCTGACTTTC
TRBV7-2,TRBD2,TRBJ2-5,few,CASSLGAGFPQTQYF,TGTGCCAGCAGCTTAGGAGCGGGATTTCCCCAGACCCAGTACTTC
TRBV4-1,TRBD1,TRBJ2-6,-,CASSHASLQGSGANVLTF,TGCGCCAGCAGCCACGCTTCACTACAGGGGTCTGGGGCCAACGTCCTGACTTTC
TRBV2,TRBD2,TRBJ2-7,-,CASSDPGLAQYEQYF,TGTGCCAGCAGTGACCCTGGACTAGCTCAATACGAGCAGTACTTC